This T cell receptor beta chain was found in a study of identical twins. This clonotype was seen ten or more times. The CDR3 totals 15 residues. CDR1 is LNHNV and CDR2 is YYDKDF in the germline V gene (reference sequence). V was cut by 3 bases and J by 8 bases, with 17 bases left in between. MiXCR was run by TCRdb on the 5' RACE reads, yielding one entry per CDR3 protein. The table has 500,000 to 650,000 distinct CDR3 sequences, 7.1% seen once; the top ten hold around 1.6%. The same sample was also used in a study of yellow fever vaccine responses in identical twins.

What was sequenced was PBMCs. The TCR originated in a woman under 30 in good health. The rearrangement uses TRBV15 and TRBJ2-1, with a possible D match to TRBD1 (6 bases). Here the CDR3 DNA reads TGTGCCACCAGCAGGCCCCAGGGGTGGTACGATGAGCAGTTCTTC. As protein: CATSRPQGWYDEQFF.